This T cell receptor beta chain is drawn from a study of CD8 T cells in Susac syndrome. The authors reverse transcribed roughly 0.5 to 1 ug RNA with random hexamers. TCRdb ran MiXCR on the immunoSEQ multiplex PCR reads and lists one entry per CDR3 protein. The sample includes around 140,000 distinct CDR3 sequences, 94% of them seen just once. Sequencing targeted TCR beta in T cells from blood (CD8+ and CD4+). Healthy donors served as the controls. They were matched for age and sex. Isolation of CD8+ and CD4+ T cells was performed negatively, whereas enrichment of TEMRA cells was done by FACS. With 5 bases clipped from V and 3 bases from J, the junction kept 21 bases outside the gene matches. The CDR3 is 19 amino acids. From germline, CDR1 is SQVTM and CDR2 ANQGSEA.

The sequenced sample consisted of CD4+ T cells from PBMCs. The receptor's source is a human donor in good health. This rearrangement joins TRBV29-1 to TRBJ2-1; 8 nucleotides line up with TRBD1. CDR3 in amino acids: CSVLQTDRGRPRGYNEQFF. The CDR3 DNA follows: TGCAGCGTTTTGCAGACAGACAGGGGACGGCCTAGGGGCTACAATGAGCAGTTCTTC.